A few counts support the clone carrying this T cell receptor (beta chain). Its antigen is still unknown. This CDR3 contains 16 residues. Trimming pared 0 bases from V and 4 bases from J, leaving 13 bases between. Germline V gene lookup returns CDR1 SGHTA and CDR2 FQGNSA. These data are taken from a study of CD8 T cells in ankylosing spondylitis. TCRdb recomputed calls from the 5' RACE reads with MiXCR, one row per CDR3 protein. The sample contains about 700,000 distinct CDR3 sequences, roughly 19% of which appear only once. Study-level points and caveats: Typical of ankylosing spondylitis blood, it appeared, was a TCR beta motif of about eight highly homologous variants.

What was sequenced was blood, either unsorted or a sorted T cell fraction (not recorded which). The chain uses TRBV7-2 and TRBJ2-1; no firm D call. This clonotype originated in a male donor with ankylosing spondylitis. CDR3 sequence reads: CASSLAVGGKYNEQFF. CDR3 in DNA: TGTGCCAGCAGCTTAGCTGTCGGCGGAAAGTACAATGAGCAGTTCTTC. The full variable domain, in which reference TRBV7-2 and TRBJ2-1 provide the parts outside the CDR3, is GAGVSQSPSNKVTEKGKDVELRCDPISGHTALYWYRQSLGQGLEFLIYFQGNSAPDKSGLPSDRFSAERTGGSVSTLTIQRTQQEDSAVYLCASSLAVGGKYNEQFFGPGTRLTVL.